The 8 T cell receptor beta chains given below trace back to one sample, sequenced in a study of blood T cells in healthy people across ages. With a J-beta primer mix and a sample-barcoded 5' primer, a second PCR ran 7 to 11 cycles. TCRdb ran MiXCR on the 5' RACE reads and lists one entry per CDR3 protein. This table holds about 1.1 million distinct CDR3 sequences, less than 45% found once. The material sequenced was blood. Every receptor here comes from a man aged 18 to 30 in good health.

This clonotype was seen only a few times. The CDR3 bases are TGTGCCAGCAGCTCGAGGGGGACTACCCTGACAGATACGCAGTATTTT. This sequence encodes CASSSRGTTLTDTQYF. V usage is TRBV7-9 and J usage is TRBJ2-3, with a possible D match to TRBD2 (7 bases). In germline, CDR1 is SEHNR, CDR2 FQNEAQ (reference sequence). With 4 bases removed from V and 3 bases from J, the gap between germline ends came to 17 bases. The CDR3 contains 16 residues.

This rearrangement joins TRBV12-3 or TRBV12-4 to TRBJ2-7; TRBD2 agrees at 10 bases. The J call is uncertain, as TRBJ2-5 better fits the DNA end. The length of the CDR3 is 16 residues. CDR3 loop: CASSTLASGGAKTQYF. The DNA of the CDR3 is TGTGCCAGCAGTACGCTGGCGAGCGGGGGGGCGAAGACCCAGTACTTC.

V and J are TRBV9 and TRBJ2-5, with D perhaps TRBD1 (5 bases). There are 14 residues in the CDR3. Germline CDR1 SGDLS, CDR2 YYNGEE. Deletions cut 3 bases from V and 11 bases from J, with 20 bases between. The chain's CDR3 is CASSGGDSHNEQYF. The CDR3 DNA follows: TGTGCCAGCAGCGGAGGAGACAGCCACAATGAGCAGTACTTC. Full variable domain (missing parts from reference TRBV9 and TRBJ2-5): DSGVTQTPKHLITATGQRVTLRCSPRSGDLSVYWYQQSLDQGLQFLIQYYNGEERAKGNILERFSAQQFPDLHSELNLSSLELGDSALYFCASSGGDSHNEQYFGPGTRLLVL.

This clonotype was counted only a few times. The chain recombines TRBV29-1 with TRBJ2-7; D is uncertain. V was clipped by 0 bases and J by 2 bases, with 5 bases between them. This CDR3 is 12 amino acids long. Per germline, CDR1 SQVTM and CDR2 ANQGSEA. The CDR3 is CSVEEETYEQYF. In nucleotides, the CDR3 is TGCAGCGTTGAAGAGGAAACCTACGAGCAGTACTTC.

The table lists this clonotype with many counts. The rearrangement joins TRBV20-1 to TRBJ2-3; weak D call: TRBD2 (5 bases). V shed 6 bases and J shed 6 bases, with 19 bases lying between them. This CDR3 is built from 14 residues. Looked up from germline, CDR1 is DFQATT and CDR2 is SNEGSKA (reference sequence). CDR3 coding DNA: TGCAGTGCCCTCAGCGGAGGTAGATCCGATACGCAGTATTTT. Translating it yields CSALSGGRSDTQYF.

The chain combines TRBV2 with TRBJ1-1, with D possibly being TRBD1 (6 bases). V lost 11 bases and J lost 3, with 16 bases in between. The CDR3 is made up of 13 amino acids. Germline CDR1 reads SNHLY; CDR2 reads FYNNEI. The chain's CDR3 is CAGIPDRDTEAFF. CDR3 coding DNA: TGTGCCGGAATTCCGGACAGAGACACTGAAGCTTTCTTT.

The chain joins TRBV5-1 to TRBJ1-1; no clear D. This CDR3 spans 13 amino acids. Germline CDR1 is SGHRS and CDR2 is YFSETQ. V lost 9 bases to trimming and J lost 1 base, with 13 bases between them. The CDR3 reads CATSQGKNTEAFF. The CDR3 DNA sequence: TGCGCCACCTCACAAGGGAAGAACACTGAAGCTTTCTTT.

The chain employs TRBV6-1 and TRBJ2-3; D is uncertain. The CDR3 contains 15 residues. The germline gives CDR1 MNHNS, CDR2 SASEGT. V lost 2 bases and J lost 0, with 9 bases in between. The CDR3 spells CASSESPTSTDTQYF. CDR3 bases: TGTGCCAGCAGTGAATCCCCGACTAGCACAGATACGCAGTATTTT.